The clone carrying this T cell receptor (beta chain) was seen a handful of times. The antigen remains unidentified. The record originates from a study of identical twins. General study findings and limits: Without tracking the same donors, conclusions rested on cross-sectional statistical analysis. A lower insertion count was a feature of abundant cord blood beta clonotypes, with no such feature in memory repertoires. Out-of-frame alpha sequences common to twins exhibited an excess of low generation probability.

TCRdb passed the 5' RACE reads through MiXCR, listing each CDR3 protein once. The table includes around 1.7 million distinct CDR3 sequences, about 32% detected once. CDR1 is SGHTA, CDR2 FQGNSA, per germline. CDR3 size: 17 residues. V was trimmed by 3 bases and J by 3 bases, leaving 15 bases between them. Material: cord blood. This TCR derives from a newborn girl in good health. The chain is built from TRBV7-2 and TRBJ1-6, with a weak D call TRBD1 (5 bases). The DNA for the CDR3 is TGTGCCAGCAGCTTTGGGGGAGGGAGGGGCTATAATTCACCCCTCCACTTT. It codes for CASSFGGGRGYNSPLHF.